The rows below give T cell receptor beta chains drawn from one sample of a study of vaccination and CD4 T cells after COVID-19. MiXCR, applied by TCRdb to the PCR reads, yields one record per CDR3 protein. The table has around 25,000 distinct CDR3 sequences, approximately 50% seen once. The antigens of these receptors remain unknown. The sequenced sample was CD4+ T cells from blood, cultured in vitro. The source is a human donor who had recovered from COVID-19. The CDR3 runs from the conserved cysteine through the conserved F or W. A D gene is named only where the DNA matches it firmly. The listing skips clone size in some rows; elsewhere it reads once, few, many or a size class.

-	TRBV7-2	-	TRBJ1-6	TGTGCCAGCAGCTTAGGGTCAGGGCGCGGTTCACCCCTCCACTTT	CASSLGSGRGSPLHF
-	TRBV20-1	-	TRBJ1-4	TGCAGTGCCAAGGGGTCTGGCGAAAAACTGTTTTTT	CSAKGSGEKLFF
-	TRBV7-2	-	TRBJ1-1	TGTGCCAGCAGCTTAAGGATCTCCGGGACGGCTGAAGCTTTCTTT	CASSLRISGTAEAFF
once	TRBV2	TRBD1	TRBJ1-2	TGTGCCAGCAGGGGACTGACAGGGCCCTATGACTACACCTTC	CASRGLTGPYDYTF
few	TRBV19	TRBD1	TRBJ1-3	TGTGCCAGTAGTATAGTTCGCGGGGACAGCTCTGGAAACACCATATATTTT	CASSIVRGDSSGNTIYF
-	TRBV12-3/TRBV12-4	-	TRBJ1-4	TGTGCCAGCAGTTCCGGGGCTTATGAAAAACTGTTTTTT	CASSSGAYEKLFF
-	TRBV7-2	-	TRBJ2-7	TGTGCCAGCAGCCCGGCTTACGAGCAGTACTTC	CASSPAYEQYF
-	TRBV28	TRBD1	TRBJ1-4	TGTGCCAGCAGAGAACCGGGACAGGGGCTTTCAAAACTGTTTTTT	CASREPGQGLSKLFF
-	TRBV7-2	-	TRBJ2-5	TGTGCCAGCAGCCGGGGGTGGAGGTATGAGACCCAGTACTTC	CASSRGWRYETQYF
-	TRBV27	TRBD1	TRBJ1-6	TGTGCCAGCAGTGGACAGGGGGCGTCCTATAATTCACCCCTCCACTTT	CASSGQGASYNSPLHF
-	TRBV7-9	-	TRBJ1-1	TGTGCCAGCAGCCCCCCAGTGAACACTGAAGCTTTCTTT	CASSPPVNTEAFF
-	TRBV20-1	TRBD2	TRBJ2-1	TGCAGTGCAAAAGACAGCGGGAGAAATTACAATGAGCAGTTCTTC	CSAKDSGRNYNEQFF
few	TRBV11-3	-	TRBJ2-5	TGTGCCAGCAGCTCAGGAATGTACCAAGAGACCCAGTACTTC	CASSSGMYQETQYF
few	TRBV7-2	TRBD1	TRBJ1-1	TGTGCCAGCAGCTTAGGGACAGGGGTTTCGCACACTGAAGCTTTCTTT	CASSLGTGVSHTEAFF
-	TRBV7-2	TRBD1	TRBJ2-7	TGTGCCAGCAGCATGCGGACAGGGTCCTACGAGCAGTGCTTC	CASSMRTGSYEQCF
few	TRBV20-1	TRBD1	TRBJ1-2	TGCAGTGCCCAGGGACAGGGGCAAAAAGGATCTAACTATGGCTACACCTTC	CSAQGQGQKGSNYGYTF
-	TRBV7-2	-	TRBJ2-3	TGTGCCAGCAGCCGCCGGGCAGCGGAGAGAGATACGCAGTATTTT	CASSRRAAERDTQYF
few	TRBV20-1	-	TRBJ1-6	TGCAGTGCTGCGACTGGTAGCTATAATTCACCCCTCCACTTT	CSAATGSYNSPLHF
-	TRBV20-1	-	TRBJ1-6	TGCAGTGCTACCCGACAGGCTACCTATAATTCACCCCTCCACTTT	CSATRQATYNSPLHF
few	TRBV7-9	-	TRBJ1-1	TGTGCCAGCAACCGAGGGCGGACTGAAGCTTTCTTT	CASNRGRTEAFF
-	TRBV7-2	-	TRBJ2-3	TGTGCCAGCAGCCTGGGGGCAGTAACAGATACGCAGTATTTT	CASSLGAVTDTQYF
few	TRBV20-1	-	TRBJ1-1	TGCAGTGCATCCCGGTGGACAGCAACAAGGTTAGAAGCTTTCTTT	CSASRWTATRLEAFF
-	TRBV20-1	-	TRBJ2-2	TGCAGTGTTGGGCGGACCGGGGAGCTGTTTTTT	CSVGRTGELFF
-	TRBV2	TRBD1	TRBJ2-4	TGTGCCAGCGGACAGGGCAGTGGAAACATTCAGTACTTC	CASGQGSGNIQYF
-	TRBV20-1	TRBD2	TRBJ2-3	TGCAGTGCTCCCGACGCGGGAGGGATTGGCACAGATACGCAGTATTTT	CSAPDAGGIGTDTQYF
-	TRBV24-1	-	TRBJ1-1	TGTGCCACCACCAGTACAGGGAGGGCGGCTTTCTTT	CATTSTGRAAFF
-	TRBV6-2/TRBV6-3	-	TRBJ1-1	TGTGCCAGCAGTCGCGTAGTCATGAACACTGAAGCTTTCTTT	CASSRVVMNTEAFF
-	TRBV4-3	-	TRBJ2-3	TGCGCCAGCAGCCAAGACAGGACGAGCGCAGATACGCAGTATTTT	CASSQDRTSADTQYF
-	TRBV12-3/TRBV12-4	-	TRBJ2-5	TGTGCCAGCAGTCCCGGTGATGGGGCGGAGACCCAGTACTTC	CASSPGDGAETQYF
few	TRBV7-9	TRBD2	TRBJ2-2	TGTGCCAGCAGCCGACCTAGCGGGAGAGACACCGGGGAGCTGTTTTTT	CASSRPSGRDTGELFF